Listed below are T cell receptor beta chains from one sample, sequenced in a study of blood T cell repertoires in COVID-19. Some clones are missing from TCRdb's copy, which holds only in-frame ones; the method was immunoSEQ multiplex PCR. The table records 120,000 or so clones, roughly 85% of them present only once. The sequencing input was peripheral blood. The receptors were sampled from a middle-aged man with acute or convalescent COVID-19. CDR3s include the opening cysteine and the closing phenylalanine or tryptophan. A D gene is named only where the DNA matches it firmly. Rows may omit the clone size; those that give it use once, few, many or a size class.

V gene	J gene	clone size	D gene	CDR3 protein	CDR3 DNA
TRBV4-1	TRBJ1-2	NA	NA	CASSHRRTDYGYTF	TGCGCCAGCAGCCATCGGAGGACAGATTATGGCTACACCTTC
TRBV4-1	TRBJ1-2	NA	NA	CASSQQGGGSYGYTF	TGCGCCAGCAGCCAACAAGGGGGGGGTTCCTATGGCTACACCTTC
TRBV6-5	TRBJ2-5	few	TRBD2	CASSSPGLAVETQYF	TGTGCCAGCAGTTCCCCGGGACTAGCGGTAGAGACCCAGTACTTC
TRBV5-6	TRBJ2-5	once	NA	CASSLRRQVQETQYF	TGTGCCAGCAGCTTGCGGCGACAGGTACAAGAGACCCAGTACTTC
TRBV10-1	TRBJ2-3	NA	TRBD2	CASSPSGSSTDTQYF	TGCGCCAGCAGTCCGAGCGGGAGCAGCACAGATACGCAGTATTTT
TRBV19	TRBJ2-3	NA	NA	CASSIALAADTQYF	TGTGCCAGTAGTATAGCTCTAGCCGCAGATACGCAGTATTTT
TRBV3-1/TRBV3-2	TRBJ1-2	NA	NA	CASSQPGGNYGYTF	TGTGCCAGCAGCCAACCAGGAGGAAACTATGGCTACACCTTC
TRBV5-6	TRBJ1-1	NA	NA	CASSLRSTEAFF	TGTGCCAGCAGCTTAAGGAGCACTGAAGCTTTCTTT
TRBV30	TRBJ1-1	NA	NA	CAWGRQGIIEAFF	TGTGCCTGGGGACGGCAGGGTATCATAGAAGCTTTCTTT
TRBV6-1	TRBJ2-2	few	NA	CASSEVSAYTGELFF	TGTGCCAGCAGTGAAGTCAGCGCCTACACCGGGGAGCTGTTTTTT
TRBV2	TRBJ1-2	NA	NA	CGEGGYTF	TGTGGTGAGGGTGGCTACACCTTC
TRBV16	TRBJ2-2	NA	NA	CASSLLNRNTGELFF	TGTGCCAGCAGCCTTCTAAACAGAAACACCGGGGAGCTGTTTTTT
TRBV18	TRBJ1-2	NA	TRBD1	CASSPPDRGNYGYTF	TGTGCCAGCTCACCACCCGACAGGGGTAACTATGGCTACACCTTC
TRBV30	TRBJ2-3	NA	TRBD2	CAWRSGGTDTQYF	TGTGCCTGGAGGAGCGGGGGCACAGATACGCAGTATTTT
TRBV29-1	TRBJ1-2	NA	NA	CSVEGSHYGYTF	TGCAGCGTTGAGGGCAGTCACTATGGCTACACCTTC
TRBV19	TRBJ1-4	NA	NA	CASNDRGANEKLFF	TGTGCCAGTAACGACCGCGGAGCTAATGAAAAACTGTTTTTT
TRBV5-1	TRBJ2-3	few	TRBD2	CASSPLPSGPSTDTQYF	TGCGCCAGCAGCCCCTTGCCTAGCGGCCCTAGCACAGATACGCAGTATTTT
TRBV7-2	TRBJ2-1	NA	TRBD2	CASSWRGLGNEQFF	TGTGCCAGCAGCTGGAGGGGACTAGGGAATGAGCAGTTCTTC
TRBV10-2	TRBJ1-6	medium-sized	TRBD1	CASWTGPDLHSPLHF	TGCGCCAGCTGGACAGGCCCCGACCTCCATTCACCCCTCCACTTT
TRBV13	TRBJ2-1	NA	TRBD1	CASSPTQGADNEQFF	TGTGCCAGCAGCCCCACCCAGGGGGCGGACAATGAGCAGTTCTTC
TRBV5-1	TRBJ2-1	once	NA	CASSLAPAGGPPFF	TGCGCCAGCAGCTTGGCCCCAGCAGGAGGGCCCCCGTTCTTC
TRBV7-8	TRBJ2-1	NA	NA	CATSAGPYNEQFF	TGTGCCACCTCAGCGGGTCCCTACAATGAGCAGTTCTTC
TRBV11-1	TRBJ1-5	NA	TRBD1	CASSVHRGLSNQPQHF	TGTGCCAGCAGCGTCCACAGGGGACTCAGCAATCAGCCCCAGCATTTT
TRBV5-1	TRBJ1-1	NA	NA	CASSLTGLGTEAFF	TGCGCCAGCAGCTTGACAGGCCTGGGGACTGAAGCTTTCTTT
TRBV6-5	TRBJ1-1	NA	NA	CASSSSGRTEAFF	TGTGCCAGCAGTTCAAGCGGTCGGACTGAAGCTTTCTTT
TRBV19	TRBJ2-1	NA	NA	CATQAGYYNEQFF	TGTGCCACCCAGGCAGGGTACTACAATGAGCAGTTCTTC
TRBV30	TRBJ2-7	NA	NA	CAWQPLGGPYEQYF	TGTGCCTGGCAACCTCTGGGGGGGCCCTACGAGCAGTACTTC
TRBV6-5	TRBJ1-2	NA	TRBD1	CASSPTAGGGYTF	TGTGCCAGCAGTCCCACGGCAGGGGGCGGCTACACCTTC
TRBV18	TRBJ2-7	NA	NA	CASSPLGFSYEQYF	TGTGCCAGCTCACCACTCGGGTTTTCCTACGAGCAGTACTTC
TRBV3-1/TRBV3-2	TRBJ2-4	NA	NA	CASSRRLTMYIQYF	TGTGCCAGCAGTCGGCGACTAACAATGTACATTCAGTACTTC
TRBV4-2	TRBJ2-4	NA	TRBD2	CASSQDRLAAAKNIQYF	TGTGCCAGCAGCCAAGATAGACTAGCAGCAGCCAAAAACATTCAGTACTTC
TRBV15	TRBJ2-1	NA	TRBD2	CATSRDAGGFNEQFF	TGTGCCACCAGCAGAGATGCGGGGGGCTTCAATGAGCAGTTCTTC
TRBV5-4	TRBJ2-5	NA	TRBD1	CASSSDREETQYF	TGTGCCAGCAGCTCGGACAGGGAAGAGACCCAGTACTTC
TRBV6-5	TRBJ1-6	NA	NA	CASSRRQGDNSPLHF	TGTGCCAGCAGTAGACGACAAGGGGATAATTCACCCCTCCACTTT
TRBV5-4	TRBJ2-1	once	NA	CASSMSGLNNEQFF	TGTGCCAGCAGCATGTCAGGTCTTAACAATGAGCAGTTCTTC
TRBV2	TRBJ1-2	NA	TRBD1	CASRGQGIPYGYTF	TGTGCCAGCAGGGGACAGGGGATCCCCTATGGCTACACCTTC
TRBV3-1/TRBV3-2	TRBJ2-5	NA	NA	CASSQKDYSETQYF	TGTGCCAGCAGCCAGAAGGACTACTCGGAGACCCAGTACTTC
TRBV19	TRBJ1-1	NA	TRBD1	CASSIGQGIFMNTEAFF	TGTGCCAGTAGTATCGGACAGGGGATCTTCATGAACACTGAAGCTTTCTTT
TRBV2	TRBJ1-3	NA	NA	CASSEFRDAGNTIYF	TGTGCCAGCAGTGAATTCAGGGATGCTGGAAACACCATATATTTT
TRBV12-2	TRBJ2-2	NA	NA	CASRFGTGRAGELFF	TGTGCAAGTCGCTTCGGGACAGGGAGGGCCGGGGAGCTGTTTTTT